This T cell receptor (beta chain) was obtained from a study of T cell responses to AZD1222 COVID-19 vaccine. Findings and limits, study-wide: Elevations in Spike-specific TCR breadth and depth followed administration of two AZD1222 doses.

On this clone: Antigen specificity is unknown.

This table comes from immunoSEQ multiplex PCR, and its TCRdb copy is limited to in-frame clones, with some not included. The sample includes 65,000 to 75,000 clones, 70% to 90% of them seen just once. Per the germline V gene, CDR1 is GTSNPN and CDR2 is SVGIG (reference sequence). V shed 4 bases and J shed 4 bases, with 10 bases lying between them. There are 12 residues in the CDR3. V usage is TRBV30 and J usage is TRBJ1-2, with D uncertain. The sequences come from peripheral blood, collected 28 days after the second dose of the MenACWY control vaccine. This receptor was taken from an adult who received the MenACWY meningococcal vaccine as a control. The CDR3: CAWTASTYGYTF. The CDR3 DNA reads TGTGCCTGGACAGCCTCAACCTATGGCTACACCTTC. Full variable domain (outside the CDR3, taken from reference TRBV30 and TRBJ1-2): SQTIHQWPATLVQPVGSPLSLECTVEGTSNPNLYWYRQAAGRGLQLLFYSVGIGQISSEVPQNLSASRPQDRQFILSSKKLLLSDSGFYLCAWTASTYGYTFGSGTRLTVV.